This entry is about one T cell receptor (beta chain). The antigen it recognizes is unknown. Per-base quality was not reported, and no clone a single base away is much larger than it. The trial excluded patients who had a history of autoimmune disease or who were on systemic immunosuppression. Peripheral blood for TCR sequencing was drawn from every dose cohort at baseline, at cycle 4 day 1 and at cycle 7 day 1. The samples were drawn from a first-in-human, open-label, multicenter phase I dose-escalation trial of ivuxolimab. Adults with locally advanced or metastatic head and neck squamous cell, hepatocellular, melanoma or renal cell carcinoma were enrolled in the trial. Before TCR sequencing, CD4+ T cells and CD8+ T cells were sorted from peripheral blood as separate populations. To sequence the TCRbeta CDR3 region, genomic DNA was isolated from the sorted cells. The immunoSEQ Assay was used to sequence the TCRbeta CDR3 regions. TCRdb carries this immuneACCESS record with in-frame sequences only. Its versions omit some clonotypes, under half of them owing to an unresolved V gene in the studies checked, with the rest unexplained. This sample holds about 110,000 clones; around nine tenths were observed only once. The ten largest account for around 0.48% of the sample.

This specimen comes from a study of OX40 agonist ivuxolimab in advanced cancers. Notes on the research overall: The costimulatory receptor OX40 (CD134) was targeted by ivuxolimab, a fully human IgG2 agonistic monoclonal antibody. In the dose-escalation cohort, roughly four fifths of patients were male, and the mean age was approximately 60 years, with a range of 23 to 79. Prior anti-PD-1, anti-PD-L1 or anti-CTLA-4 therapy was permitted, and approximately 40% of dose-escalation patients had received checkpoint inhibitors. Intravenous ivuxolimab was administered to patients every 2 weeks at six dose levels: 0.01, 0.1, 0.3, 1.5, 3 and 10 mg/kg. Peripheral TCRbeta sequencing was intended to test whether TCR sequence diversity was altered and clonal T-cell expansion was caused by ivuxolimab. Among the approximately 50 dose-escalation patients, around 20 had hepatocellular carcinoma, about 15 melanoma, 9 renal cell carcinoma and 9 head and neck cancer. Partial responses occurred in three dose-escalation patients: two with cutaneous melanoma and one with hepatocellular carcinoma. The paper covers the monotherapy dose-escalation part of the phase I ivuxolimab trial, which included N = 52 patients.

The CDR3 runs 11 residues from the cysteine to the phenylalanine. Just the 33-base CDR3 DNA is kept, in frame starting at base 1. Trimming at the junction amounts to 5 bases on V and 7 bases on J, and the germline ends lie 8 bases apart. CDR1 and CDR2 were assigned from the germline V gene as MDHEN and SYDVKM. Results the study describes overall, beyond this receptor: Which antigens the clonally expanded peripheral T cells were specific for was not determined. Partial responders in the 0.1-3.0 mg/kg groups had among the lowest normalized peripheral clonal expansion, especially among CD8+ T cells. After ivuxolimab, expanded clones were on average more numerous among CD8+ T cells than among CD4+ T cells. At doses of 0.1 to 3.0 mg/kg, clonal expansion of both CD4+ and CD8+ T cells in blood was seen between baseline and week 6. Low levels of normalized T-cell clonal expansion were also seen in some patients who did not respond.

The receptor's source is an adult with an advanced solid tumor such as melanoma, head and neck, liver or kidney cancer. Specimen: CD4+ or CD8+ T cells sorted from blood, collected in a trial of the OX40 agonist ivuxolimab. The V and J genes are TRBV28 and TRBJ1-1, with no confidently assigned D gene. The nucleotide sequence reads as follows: TGTGCCAGCAGTGCCCGAGATGAAGCTTTCTTT. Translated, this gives CASSARDEAFF.